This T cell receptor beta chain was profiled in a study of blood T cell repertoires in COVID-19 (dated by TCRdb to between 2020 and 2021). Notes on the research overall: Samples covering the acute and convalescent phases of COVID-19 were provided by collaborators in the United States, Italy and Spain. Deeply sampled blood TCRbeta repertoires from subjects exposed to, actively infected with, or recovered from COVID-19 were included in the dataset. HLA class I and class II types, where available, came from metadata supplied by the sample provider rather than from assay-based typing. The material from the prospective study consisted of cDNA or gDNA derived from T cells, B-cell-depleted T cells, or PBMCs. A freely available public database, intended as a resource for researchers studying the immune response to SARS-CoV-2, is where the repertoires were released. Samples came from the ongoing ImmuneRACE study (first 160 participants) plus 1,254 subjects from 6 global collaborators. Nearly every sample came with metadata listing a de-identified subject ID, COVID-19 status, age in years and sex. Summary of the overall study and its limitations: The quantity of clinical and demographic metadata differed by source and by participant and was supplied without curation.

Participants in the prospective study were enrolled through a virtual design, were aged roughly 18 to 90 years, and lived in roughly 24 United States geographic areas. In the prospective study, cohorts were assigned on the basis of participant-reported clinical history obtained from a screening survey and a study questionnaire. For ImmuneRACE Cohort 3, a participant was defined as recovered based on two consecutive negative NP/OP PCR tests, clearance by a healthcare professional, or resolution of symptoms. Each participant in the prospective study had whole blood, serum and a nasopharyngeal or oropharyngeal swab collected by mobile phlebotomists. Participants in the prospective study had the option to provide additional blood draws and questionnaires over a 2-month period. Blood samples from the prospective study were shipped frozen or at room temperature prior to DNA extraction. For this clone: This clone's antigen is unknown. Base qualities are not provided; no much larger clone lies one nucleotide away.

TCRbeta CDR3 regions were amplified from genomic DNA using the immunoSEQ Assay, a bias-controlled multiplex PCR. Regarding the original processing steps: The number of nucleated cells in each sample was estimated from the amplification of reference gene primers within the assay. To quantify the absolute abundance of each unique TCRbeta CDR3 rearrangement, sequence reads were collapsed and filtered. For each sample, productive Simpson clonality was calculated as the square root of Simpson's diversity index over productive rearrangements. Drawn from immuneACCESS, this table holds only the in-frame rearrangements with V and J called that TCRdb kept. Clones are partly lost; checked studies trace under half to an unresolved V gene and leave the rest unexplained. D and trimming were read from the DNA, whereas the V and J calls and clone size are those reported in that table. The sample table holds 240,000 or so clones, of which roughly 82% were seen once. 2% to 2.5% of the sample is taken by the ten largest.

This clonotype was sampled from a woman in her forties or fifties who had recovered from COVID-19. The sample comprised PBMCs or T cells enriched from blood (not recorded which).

The nucleotide sequence is given as TGCAGCGTTGACGCGGCGGGAGTCAATACGCAGTATTTT. Its amino acids are CSVDAAGVNTQYF. The chain joins TRBV29-1 to TRBJ2-3, and TRBD2 matches 7 of the central bases. From the cysteine through the phenylalanine, the CDR3 covers 13 amino acids. Only the CDR3 DNA stays, 39 bases, in frame from base 1. V loses 3 bases at its end and J loses 7 bases; junction bases beyond the gene matches: 7. Via the germline V gene, CDR1 is SQVTM and CDR2 ANQGSEA.